A selection of T cell receptor beta chains follows, all from one sample in a study of T-cell reconstitution after alpha-beta-depleted transplantation in children. TCRdb fed the PCR reads into MiXCR, producing one record per CDR3 protein. The sample consists of about 150,000 distinct CDR3 sequences, over 8.5% of them appearing once. The starting material was PBMCs, obtained before TCRalphabeta/CD19-depleted stem cell transplant. The receptors shown here come from a boy aged 2 to 10 with acute myeloid leukemia, due to receive a stem cell transplant. The CDR3 runs from the conserved cysteine through the conserved F or W. D genes are given only for firm matches. Only some rows state a clone size, as once, few, many or a class for expanded clones.

cdr3_aa cdr3_nt j_call d_call clone_size v_call
CASSEDPCSYNEQFF TGTGCCAGCAGCGAAGACCCATGCTCCTACAATGAGCAGTTCTTC TRBJ2-1 NA many TRBV21-1
CASTSGRANGTEQYF TGTGCCAGCACTAGCGGGAGGGCAAATGGTACCGAGCAGTACTTC TRBJ2-7 TRBD2 NA TRBV6-2/TRBV6-3
CASSPDRVTEAFF TGCGCCAGCAGCCCGGACAGGGTCACTGAAGCTTTCTTT TRBJ1-1 TRBD1 many TRBV5-1
CASTSFGAYGNQPQHF TGTGCCAGTACTTCCTTCGGGGCGTATGGCAATCAGCCCCAGCATTTT TRBJ1-5 NA NA TRBV19
CASSLLPGNTGELFF TGTGCCAGCAGCCTCCTACCCGGGAACACCGGGGAGCTGTTTTTT TRBJ2-2 NA many TRBV7-9
CATSRPNQETQYF TGTGCCACCAGCAGACCGAATCAAGAGACCCAGTACTTC TRBJ2-5 NA many TRBV15
CASSLPRQGPSAGANVLTF TGTGCCAGCAGCTTACCCAGACAGGGTCCTTCGGCTGGGGCCAACGTCCTGACTTTC TRBJ2-6 TRBD1 many TRBV7-8
CSARDSTGPNEQFF TGCAGTGCTAGAGATAGCACAGGGCCCAATGAGCAGTTCTTC TRBJ2-1 NA many TRBV20-1
CASTAGTYTGYTF TGTGCCAGCACCGCCGGGACCTACACCGGCTACACCTTC TRBJ1-2 NA many TRBV6-1
CASSYGGINYGYTF TGTGCCAGCAGCTATGGAGGCATTAACTATGGCTACACCTTC TRBJ1-2 NA many TRBV6-2/TRBV6-3
CASSPGLEPEAFF TGTGCCAGCAGTCCGGGTCTCGAACCTGAAGCTTTCTTT TRBJ1-1 NA many TRBV28
CASSLGQVSGANVLTF TGTGCCAGCAGTTTAGGACAGGTATCTGGGGCCAACGTCCTGACTTTC TRBJ2-6 TRBD1 many TRBV28
CASSPFEGMGTEAFF TGTGCCAGCTCACCATTCGAGGGCATGGGCACTGAAGCTTTCTTT TRBJ1-1 NA many TRBV18
CASSAGGVLVNEQFF TGTGCCAGCAGCGCGGGTGGAGTCCTTGTTAATGAGCAGTTCTTC TRBJ2-1 NA many TRBV7-8
CASTMTTDNSPLHF TGTGCCAGCACCATGACAACAGATAATTCACCCCTCCACTTT TRBJ1-6 NA once TRBV7-6
CASSLYGSYNEQFF TGCGCCAGCAGCTTGTACGGCTCCTACAATGAGCAGTTCTTC TRBJ2-1 NA many TRBV5-1
CASSYRPTGYGYTF TGTGCCAGCAGTTACCGACCGACAGGGTACGGCTACACCTTC TRBJ1-2 TRBD1 many TRBV6-5
CASGISGRAYEQFF TGTGCCAGCGGGATTAGCGGGAGGGCCTATGAGCAGTTCTTC TRBJ2-1 TRBD2 many TRBV12-3/TRBV12-4
CSARDQRGPGDEQFF TGCAGTGCTAGAGATCAACGGGGGCCCGGGGATGAGCAGTTCTTC TRBJ2-1 NA many TRBV20-1
CASSLGGSLYEQYF TGTGCCAGCAGCTTGGGCGGGAGCTTGTACGAGCAGTACTTC TRBJ2-7 TRBD2 many TRBV5-5
CSARGANQPQHF TGCAGTGCTAGAGGGGCCAATCAGCCCCAGCATTTT TRBJ1-5 NA many TRBV20-1
CASSLSGTGQSQYF TGTGCCAGCAGTTTATCCGGGACAGGGCAGAGCCAGTATTTC TRBJ2-5 TRBD1 many TRBV28
CASRTSVGTNEKLFF TGTGCCAGCCGTACTTCCGTCGGCACCAATGAAAAACTGTTTTTT TRBJ1-4 NA many TRBV6-5
CSAIRQEPYGYTF TGCAGTGCTATAAGACAGGAACCTTATGGCTACACCTTC TRBJ1-2 NA many TRBV20-1
CSARGDSSYTGELFF TGCAGTGCACGGGGGGACTCGTCATACACCGGGGAGCTGTTTTTT TRBJ2-2 TRBD2 few TRBV20-1
CASSLVPGTEVRVSEQFF TGCGCCAGCAGCTTGGTACCAGGGACGGAGGTTAGAGTGAGTGAGCAGTTCTTC TRBJ2-1 NA NA TRBV5-1
CASRQQGAGGYTF TGTGCCAGCAGACAACAGGGGGCAGGAGGCTACACCTTC TRBJ1-2 TRBD1 NA TRBV6-1
CASSLAGTGGEPLHF TGTGCCAGCAGCTTAGCCGGGACAGGGGGTGAGCCCCTCCACTTT TRBJ1-6 TRBD1 many TRBV7-2
CSASSGSGNTIYF TGCAGTGCTAGCTCAGGCTCTGGAAACACCATATATTTT TRBJ1-3 NA many TRBV20-1
CSARDPGAANTEAFF TGCAGTGCTAGAGATCCGGGGGCCGCAAACACTGAAGCTTTCTTT TRBJ1-1 NA many TRBV20-1
CASSSGYVQETQYF TGTGCCAGCAGCTCCGGCTACGTACAAGAGACCCAGTACTTC TRBJ2-5 NA many TRBV7-9
CASSTTGGNYGYTF TGTGCCAGCAGTACGACAGGGGGGAACTATGGCTACACCTTC TRBJ1-2 TRBD1 many TRBV12-3/TRBV12-4
CASQIPGQGLEQFF TGCGCCAGTCAGATACCGGGACAAGGTCTTGAGCAGTTCTTC TRBJ2-1 NA many TRBV5-1
CASSRRIASTDTQYF TGTGCCAGCAGCCGACGGATAGCTAGCACAGATACGCAGTATTTT TRBJ2-3 NA many TRBV28
CASSLSGKASYNEQFF TGTGCCAGTTCCCTTAGCGGGAAGGCCTCCTACAATGAGCAGTTCTTC TRBJ2-1 TRBD2 many TRBV3-1
CASSSGMGPDTQYF TGTGCCAGCTCTAGCGGGATGGGTCCAGATACGCAGTATTTT TRBJ2-3 TRBD2 many TRBV11-2
CASSQGRGGAPDTQYF TGCGCCAGCAGCCAAGGACGGGGGGGCGCACCAGATACGCAGTATTTT TRBJ2-3 TRBD2 many TRBV4-1
CASSQGRHCSYNEQFF TGTGCCAGCAGCCAAGGGCGACACTGCTCCTACAATGAGCAGTTCTTC TRBJ2-1 NA NA TRBV4-2
CASSQQNTGELFF TGTGCCAGCAGTCAACAGAACACCGGGGAGCTGTTTTTT TRBJ2-2 NA many TRBV11-2
CASSERPGRTNYGYTF TGTGCCAGCAGCGAACGACCGGGACGGACGAACTATGGCTACACCTTC TRBJ1-2 NA few TRBV9
CASSFNSMNTEAFF TGCGCCAGCAGCTTCAATAGTATGAACACTGAAGCTTTCTTT TRBJ1-1 NA many TRBV5-1